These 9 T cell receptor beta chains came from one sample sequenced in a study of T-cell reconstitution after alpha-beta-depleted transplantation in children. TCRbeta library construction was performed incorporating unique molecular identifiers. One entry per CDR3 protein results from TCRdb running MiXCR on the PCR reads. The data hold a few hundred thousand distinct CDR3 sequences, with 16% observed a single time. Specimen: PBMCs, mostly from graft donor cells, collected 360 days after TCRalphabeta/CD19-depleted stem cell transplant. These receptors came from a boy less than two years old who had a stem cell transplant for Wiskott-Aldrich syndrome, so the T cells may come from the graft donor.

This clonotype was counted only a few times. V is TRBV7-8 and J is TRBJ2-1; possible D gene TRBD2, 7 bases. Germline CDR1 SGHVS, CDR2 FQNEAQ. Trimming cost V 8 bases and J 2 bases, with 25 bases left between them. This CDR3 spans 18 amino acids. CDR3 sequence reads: CASHIYTGRGATYNEQFF. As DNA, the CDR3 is TGTGCCAGCCATATATATACGGGACGGGGGGCCACCTACAATGAGCAGTTCTTC. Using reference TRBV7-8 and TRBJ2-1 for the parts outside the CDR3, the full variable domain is GAGVSQSPRYKVAKRGQDVALRCDPISGHVSLFWYQQALGQGPEFLTYFQNEAQLDKSGLPSDRFFAERPEGSVSTLKIQRTQQEDSAVYLCASHIYTGRGATYNEQFFGPGTRLTVL.

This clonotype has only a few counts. CDR3 sequence: CASSPFTGANVLTF. The DNA of the CDR3 is TGCGCCAGCAGCCCCTTTACTGGGGCCAACGTCCTGACTTTC. The V gene is TRBV5-1, the J gene TRBJ2-6, with D unclear. V lost 4 bases to trimming and J lost 2 bases, with 7 bases between them. Germline CDR1 reads SGHRS; CDR2 reads YFSETQ. The CDR3 is 14 residues long.

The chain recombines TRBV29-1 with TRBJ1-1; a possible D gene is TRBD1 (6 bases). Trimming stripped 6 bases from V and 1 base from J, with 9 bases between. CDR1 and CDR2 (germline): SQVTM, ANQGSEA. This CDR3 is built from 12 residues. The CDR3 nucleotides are TGCAGCGTCTGGACAGAGAACACTGAAGCTTTCTTT. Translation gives CSVWTENTEAFF.

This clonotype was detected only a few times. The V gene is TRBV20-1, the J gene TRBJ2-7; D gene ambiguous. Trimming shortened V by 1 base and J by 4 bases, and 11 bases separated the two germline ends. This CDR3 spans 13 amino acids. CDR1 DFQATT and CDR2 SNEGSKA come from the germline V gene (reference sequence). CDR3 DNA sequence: TGCAGTGCTAGAGGGGTAGACAAATACGAGCAGTACTTC. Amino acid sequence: CSARGVDKYEQYF.

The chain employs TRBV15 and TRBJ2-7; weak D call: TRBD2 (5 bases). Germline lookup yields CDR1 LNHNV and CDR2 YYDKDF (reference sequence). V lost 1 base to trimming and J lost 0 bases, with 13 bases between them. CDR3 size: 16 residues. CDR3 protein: CATSRGAQLASYEQYF. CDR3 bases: TGTGCCACCAGCAGAGGAGCTCAGCTAGCCTCCTACGAGCAGTACTTC.

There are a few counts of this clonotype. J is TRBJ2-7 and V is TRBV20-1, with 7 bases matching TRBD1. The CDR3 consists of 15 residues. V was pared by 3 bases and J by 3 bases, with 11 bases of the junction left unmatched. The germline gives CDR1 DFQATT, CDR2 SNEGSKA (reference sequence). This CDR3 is CSASKGTARIYEQYF. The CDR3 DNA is TGCAGTGCTAGCAAAGGGACAGCACGCATCTACGAGCAGTACTTC.

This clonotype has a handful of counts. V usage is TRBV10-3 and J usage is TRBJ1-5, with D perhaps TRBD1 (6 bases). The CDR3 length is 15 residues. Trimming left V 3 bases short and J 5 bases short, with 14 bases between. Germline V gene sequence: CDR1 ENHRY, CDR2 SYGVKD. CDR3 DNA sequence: TGTGCCATCAGTGACGGTACAGGGAGGTATCAGCCCCAGCATTTT. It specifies CAISDGTGRYQPQHF.

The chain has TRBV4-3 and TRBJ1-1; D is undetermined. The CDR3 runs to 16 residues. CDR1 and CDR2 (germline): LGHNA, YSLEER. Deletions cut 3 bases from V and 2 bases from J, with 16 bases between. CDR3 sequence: CASSHEPRSGNTEAFF. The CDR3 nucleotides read TGCGCCAGCAGCCATGAGCCAAGGTCAGGTAACACTGAAGCTTTCTTT.

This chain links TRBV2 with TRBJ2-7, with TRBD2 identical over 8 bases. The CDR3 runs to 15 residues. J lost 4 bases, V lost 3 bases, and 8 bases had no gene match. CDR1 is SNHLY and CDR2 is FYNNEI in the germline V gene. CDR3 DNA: TGTGCCAGCAGTGAGGTATTAGCGGGAAATTACGAGCAGTACTTC. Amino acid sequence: CASSEVLAGNYEQYF.